What follows are 7 T cell receptor beta chains derived from one specimen sequenced in a study of cytomegalovirus exposure and HLA in healthy donors. It was with 60 Vbeta and 13 Jbeta primers that the PCR ran. Libraries were prepared by immunoSEQ multiplex PCR; TCRdb keeps only in-frame clonotypes and omits some of them. The table lists 150,000 to 200,000 clones, around three quarters of them singletons. Sequencing was done on a sample of PBMCs. Receptors originate from a woman aged 40-49 years in good health and CMV-seronegative.

V gene TRBV5-1 combines with J gene TRBJ1-6; the match to TRBD1 covers 8 bases. The CDR3 extends over 16 amino acids. V gave up 7 bases and J gave up 6 bases; unmatched junction bases: 12. The germline gives CDR1 SGHRS, CDR2 YFSETQ. CDR3 residues: CASGQGGTGVNSPLHF. In DNA, the CDR3 is TGCGCCAGCGGACAGGGCGGTACTGGGGTTAATTCACCCCTCCACTTT.

Regarding this clone: A read error may account for a junction end that differs from germline. The chain combines TRBV19 with TRBJ1-1; the D gene is possibly TRBD1 (5 bases). The germline V gene encodes CDR1 LNHDA and CDR2 SQIVND (reference sequence). The CDR3 is 14 residues long. This CDR3 is CVSSPHQGGTEAFF. The DNA for the CDR3 is TGTGTCAGTAGTCCACACCAGGGAGGTACTGAAGCTTTCTTT.

This chain joins TRBV5-1 and TRBJ2-1; tentatively, D is TRBD2 (5 bases). The germline V gene encodes CDR1 SGHRS and CDR2 YFSETQ. The V and J ends lost 3 bases and 7 bases respectively, with 11 bases between them. The CDR3 extends over 13 amino acids. CDR3 DNA sequence: TGCGCCAGCAGCTCCTCTCCGGGGAATGAGCAGTTCTTC. Translated: CASSSSPGNEQFF.

This chain links TRBV5-1 with TRBJ2-5, with D unresolved. Germline V gene sequence: CDR1 SGHRS, CDR2 YFSETQ. Trimming pared 4 bases from V and 2 bases from J, leaving 9 bases between. This CDR3 contains 13 residues. The chain's CDR3 is CASSLESQETQYF. The CDR3 region has the DNA TGCGCCAGCAGCCTGGAGAGTCAAGAGACCCAGTACTTC.

The rearrangement joins TRBV5-4 to TRBJ1-5; no clear D gene. V was pared by 7 bases and J by 9 bases, with 17 bases between. Germline CDR1 SGHNT, CDR2 YYREEE (reference sequence). The CDR3 extends over 13 amino acids. The CDR3 region is CASSSDGIGPQHF. The CDR3 nucleotides are TGTGCCAGCTCCTCGGACGGGATCGGGCCCCAGCATTTT.

This chain joins TRBV29-1 and TRBJ1-1, with TRBD1 matching 8 bases. The CDR3 runs 13 residues. V lost 6 bases, J lost 6 bases, and 9 bases stayed unmatched. Per the germline V gene, CDR1 is SQVTM and CDR2 is ANQGSEA. Here the CDR3 DNA reads TGCAGCGTCGGAGGACAGGGAATCCCTGAAGCTTTCTTT. The encoded protein is CSVGGQGIPEAFF.

V is TRBV6-6 and J is TRBJ1-1; TRBD1 is a possible D gene (5 bases). This CDR3 has 14 amino acids. V gave up 5 bases and J gave up 3 bases, with 13 bases separating them. Germline values: CDR1 MNHNY, CDR2 SVGAGI (reference sequence). DNA of the CDR3: TGTGCCAGCAGTCCCGCGCGGGGGGACACTGAAGCTTTCTTT. The encoded protein is CASSPARGDTEAFF.